This T cell receptor (beta chain) appears in the sequencing data of a study of blood T cell repertoires in COVID-19 (dated by TCRdb to about 2020). With respect to the entire study: Collaborator samples came from the United States, Italy and Spain and covered acute and convalescent phases of COVID-19. Samples were obtained from the ongoing ImmuneRACE study (first 160 participants) and from about 1,300 subjects provided by 6 global collaborators. Subjects who had been exposed to COVID-19, were actively infected with it, or had recovered from it provided the deeply sampled blood TCRbeta repertoires that made up the dataset. The sample metadata nearly always contained a de-identified subject ID, COVID-19 status, age in years and sex. The material from the prospective study consisted of cDNA or gDNA derived from T cells, B-cell-depleted T cells, or PBMCs. Where available, HLA class I and class II types were taken from metadata supplied by the sample provider and were not determined by assay-based typing. A freely available public database, intended as a resource for researchers studying the immune response to SARS-CoV-2, is where the repertoires were released. Summary of the overall study and its limitations: The amount of clinical and demographic metadata varied by source and participant and was provided uncurated.

Of note for this clone: Its antigen is unknown. Base qualities are not at hand, and no much larger clone is one base apart.

TCRbeta CDR3 regions were amplified from genomic DNA using the immunoSEQ Assay, a bias-controlled multiplex PCR. In the source study's methods: Within the assay, amplification of reference gene primers was used to estimate how many nucleated cells each sample contained. To quantify the absolute abundance of each unique TCRbeta CDR3 rearrangement, sequence reads were collapsed and filtered. For each sample, productive Simpson clonality was calculated as the square root of Simpson's diversity index over productive rearrangements. This is the immuneACCESS table as TCRdb keeps it, with only in-frame sequences that have V and J called. A part of the clones is gone; compared with another copy, unresolved V genes explain less than half, and the rest is unexplained. The DNA was the basis for D and trimming; V, J and clone size are from that table. This sample gives about 200,000 clones in total; approximately 84% of them show up just once. The top ten clonotypes cover almost 5% of the sample.

The V and J ends are trimmed by 2 bases and 4 bases, leaving 11 bases between them. Including the terminal cysteine and phenylalanine, the CDR3 comprises 14 residues. The DNA shown is the 42-base CDR3, in frame from base 1. CDR1 SGHTA and CDR2 FQGNSA are derived from the germline V gene. The collaborating institutions used their own protocols to collect whole blood in K2EDTA tubes. Collaborator samples were shipped for TCRbeta analysis as frozen whole blood, isolated PBMCs, or DNA extracted from either sample type. The sample comprised peripheral blood. This chain is built from TRBV7-2 and TRBJ1-1, with the D gene call left open. The clonotype was recovered from an elderly woman with acute or convalescent COVID-19. The DNA reads TGTGCCAGCAGCTTATCTACTGGTACCACTGAAGCTTTCTTT. Its product reads: CASSLSTGTTEAFF.